This T cell receptor beta chain is from a study of blood T cell repertoires in COVID-19. Repertoires were generated with immunoSEQ multiplex PCR, while TCRdb's copy carries only in-frame clones and drops some. This sample yields roughly 100,000 clones, of which around nine tenths are seen a single time; 3% to 4.5% belongs to the top ten. Trimming took 1 base from V and 5 from J; bases not matched to a gene: 18. CDR1 and CDR2 (germline): KGHSH, LQKENI. CDR3 length: 21 amino acids. J is TRBJ2-5 and V is TRBV18; 14 bases map to TRBD2. The receptor comes from a woman in her fifties or sixties in a cohort sampled during active COVID-19. The sequencing sample was made of peripheral blood. This CDR3 reads CASSPQRSGLAGEMVGETQYF. The CDR3 DNA follows: TGTGCCAGCTCACCACAGCGCTCGGGACTAGCGGGAGAAATGGTGGGGGAGACCCAGTACTTC. The entire variable domain, with the rest obtained from reference TRBV18 and TRBJ2-5, is as follows: NAGVMQNPRHLVRRRGQEARLRCSPMKGHSHVYWYRQLPEEGLKFMVYLQKENIIDESGMPKERFSAEFPKEGPSILRIQQVVRGDSAAYFCASSPQRSGLAGEMVGETQYFGPGTRLLVL.